These 9 T cell receptor beta chains came from one sample sequenced in a study of blood T cell repertoires in COVID-19. TCRdb's table, derived via immunoSEQ multiplex PCR, lists solely in-frame clones and lacks some. The data contain roughly 68,000 clones, around 90% of them singletons. Sequenced material: peripheral blood. All receptors derive from a woman aged 60-75 years with COVID-19, enrolled during active disease.

The J gene is TRBJ1-2, the V gene TRBV6-2 or TRBV6-3, with D hard to call. Germline V gene lookup returns CDR1 MNHEY and CDR2 SVGEGT. Trimming shortened V by 2 bases and J by 8 bases, and 9 bases separated the two germline ends. This CDR3 comprises 12 residues. The CDR3 sequence is CASSYPHEGYTF. In DNA form, the CDR3 reads TGTGCCAGCAGTTACCCGCACGAGGGCTACACCTTC.

This clone has only one observation. This sequence joins TRBV6-2 or TRBV6-3 and TRBJ1-2; D not resolved. Germline CDR1 reads MNHEY; CDR2 reads SVGEGT. The CDR3 spans 14 residues. V shed 6 bases and J shed 10 bases, with 21 bases lying between them. The CDR3 loop is CASSELPGGNLYTF. The CDR3 nucleotides read TGTGCCAGCAGCGAACTACCGGGAGGGAACCTCTACACCTTC.

J is TRBJ1-2 and V is TRBV12-3 or TRBV12-4; D not resolved. V shed 0 bases and J shed 3 bases, with 5 bases lying between them. CDR3 length equals 13 residues. Here the CDR3 reads CASSLAADYGYTF. The CDR3 coding sequence is TGTGCCAGCAGTTTAGCGGCAGACTATGGCTACACCTTC.

This chain connects TRBV4-3 to TRBJ2-3; 7 bases match TRBD1. Germline CDR1 reads LGHNA; CDR2 reads YSLEER. Germline trimming cut 0 bases from V and 10 bases from J; bases unmatched to any gene: 10. CDR3 size: 15 residues. CDR3 nucleotide sequence: TGCGCCAGCAGCCAAGAGAACAGGGGTCATCCTGCGCAGTATTTT. Translating gives CASSQENRGHPAQYF.

The chain couples TRBV4-3 to TRBJ1-5; D unclear. This CDR3 is 13 amino acids long. V dropped 0 bases and J dropped 7 bases, with 7 bases sitting between them. Looked up from germline, CDR1 is LGHNA and CDR2 is YSLEER. Here the CDR3 DNA reads TGCGCCAGCAGCCAAGATCGGTTCCAGCCCCAGCATTTT. It translates to CASSQDRFQPQHF.

J is TRBJ2-7 and V is TRBV7-9, with D perhaps matching TRBD2 (5 bases). The CDR3 contains 16 residues. With 2 bases removed from V and 3 bases from J, the gap between germline ends came to 17 bases. CDR1 is SEHNR, CDR2 FQNEAQ, per germline (reference sequence). CDR3 protein: CASSLKDVGGFYEQYF. The CDR3 nucleotides are TGTGCCAGCAGCTTAAAGGACGTCGGCGGGTTCTACGAGCAGTACTTC. Drawing the rest from reference TRBV7-9 and TRBJ2-7, the complete variable domain is DTGVSQNPRHKITKRGQNVTFRCDPISEHNRLYWYRQTLGQGPEFLTYFQNEAQLEKSRLLSDRFSAERPKGSFSTLEIQRTEQGDSAMYLCASSLKDVGGFYEQYFGPGTRLTVT.

The chain uses TRBV10-3 and TRBJ2-7; D is perhaps TRBD2 (6 bases). This CDR3 contains 16 residues. In germline, CDR1 is ENHRY, CDR2 SYGVKD. V lost 0 bases, J lost 1 base, and 13 bases lay in between. CDR3 residues: CAISESGGLGSYEQYF. CDR3 sequence (DNA): TGTGCCATCAGTGAGTCCGGGGGACTTGGATCCTACGAGCAGTACTTC.

The chain has TRBV21-1 and TRBJ2-4; the table assigns TRBD1, which was not confirmed against the DNA. TRBV21-1 constitutes a pseudogene. CDR3 length: 14 amino acids. Written as DNA, the CDR3 is TGTGCCAGCAGCCTAGGGGATCCCAAAAACATTCAGTACTTC. It encodes CASSLGDPKNIQYF.

The chain links TRBV12-5 to TRBJ1-5; D remains ambiguous. The CDR3 is 12 residues long. V lost 6 bases, J lost 7 bases, and 10 bases lay in between. Per germline, CDR1 LGHNT and CDR2 FRNRAP. DNA of the CDR3: TGTGCTAGTGGCACCGTACAACAGCCCCAGCATTTT. Its protein is CASGTVQQPQHF.